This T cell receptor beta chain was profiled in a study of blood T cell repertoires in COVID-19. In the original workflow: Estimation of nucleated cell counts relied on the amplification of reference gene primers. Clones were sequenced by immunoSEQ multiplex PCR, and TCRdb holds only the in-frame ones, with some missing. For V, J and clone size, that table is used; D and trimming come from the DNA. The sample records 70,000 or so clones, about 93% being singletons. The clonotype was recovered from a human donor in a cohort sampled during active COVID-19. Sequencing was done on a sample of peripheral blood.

The CDR3 spells CASSLGAGAAYEQYF. Here the CDR3 DNA reads TGTGCCAGCAGCCTCGGGGCGGGGGCCGCCTACGAGCAGTACTTC. V usage is TRBV3-1 (or the pseudogene TRBV3-2) and J usage is TRBJ2-7; maybe TRBD2 (7 bases). The CDR3 contains 15 residues. Germline V gene lookup returns CDR1 LGHDT and CDR2 YNNKEL (reference sequence). Trimming took 4 bases from V and 2 from J, leaving 15 bases between them.